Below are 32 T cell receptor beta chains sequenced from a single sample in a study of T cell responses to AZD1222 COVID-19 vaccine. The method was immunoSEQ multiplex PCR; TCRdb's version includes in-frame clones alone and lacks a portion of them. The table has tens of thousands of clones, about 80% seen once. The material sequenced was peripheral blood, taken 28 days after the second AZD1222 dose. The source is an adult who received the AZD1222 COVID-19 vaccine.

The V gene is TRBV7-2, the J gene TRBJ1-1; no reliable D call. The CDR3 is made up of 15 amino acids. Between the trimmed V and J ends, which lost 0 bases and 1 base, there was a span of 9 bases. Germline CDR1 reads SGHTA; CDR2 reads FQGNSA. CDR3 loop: CASSLAKTANTEAFF. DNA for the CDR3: TGTGCCAGCAGCTTAGCTAAGACGGCGAACACTGAAGCTTTCTTT.

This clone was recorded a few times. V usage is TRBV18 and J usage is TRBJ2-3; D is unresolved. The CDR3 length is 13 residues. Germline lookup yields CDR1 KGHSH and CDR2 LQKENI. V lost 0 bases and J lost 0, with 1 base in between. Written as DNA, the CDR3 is TGTGCCAGCTCACCACCGAGCACAGATACGCAGTATTTT. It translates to CASSPPSTDTQYF.

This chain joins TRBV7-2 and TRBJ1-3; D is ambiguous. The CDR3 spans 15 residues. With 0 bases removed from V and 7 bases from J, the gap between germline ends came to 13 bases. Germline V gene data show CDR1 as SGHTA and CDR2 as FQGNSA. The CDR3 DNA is TGTGCCAGCAGCTTAGCGCTCCGAGGCGGGAACACCATATATTTT. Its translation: CASSLALRGGNTIYF.

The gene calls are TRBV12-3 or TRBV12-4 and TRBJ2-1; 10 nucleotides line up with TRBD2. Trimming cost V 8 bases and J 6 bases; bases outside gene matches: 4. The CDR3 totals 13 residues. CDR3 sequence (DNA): TGTGCCAGCGGACTAGCGGAGGTCAATGAGCAGTTCTTC. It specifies CASGLAEVNEQFF.

This chain's CDR3 is CASSALLWGSGNTIYF. DNA for the CDR3: TGTGCCAGCAGCGCCCTCTTATGGGGTTCTGGAAACACCATATATTTT. V is TRBV9 and J is TRBJ1-3; no clear D gene. This CDR3 spans 16 amino acids. Trimming cost V 3 bases and J 1 base, with 14 bases left between them. The V gene's germline CDR1 is SGDLS and CDR2 YYNGEE.

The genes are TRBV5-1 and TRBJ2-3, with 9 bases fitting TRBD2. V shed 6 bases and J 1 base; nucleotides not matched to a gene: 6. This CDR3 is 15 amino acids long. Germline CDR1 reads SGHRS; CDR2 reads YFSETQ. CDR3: CASKYGGRGTDTQYF. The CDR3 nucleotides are TGCGCCAGCAAGTATGGCGGGAGGGGCACAGATACGCAGTATTTT.

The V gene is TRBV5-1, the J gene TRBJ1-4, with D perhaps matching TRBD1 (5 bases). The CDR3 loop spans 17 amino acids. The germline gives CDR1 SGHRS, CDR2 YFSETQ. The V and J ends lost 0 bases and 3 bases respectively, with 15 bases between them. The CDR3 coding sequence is TGCGCCAGCAGCTTGGGATACGGGGCAGGGTCTAATGAAAAACTGTTTTTT. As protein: CASSLGYGAGSNEKLFF.

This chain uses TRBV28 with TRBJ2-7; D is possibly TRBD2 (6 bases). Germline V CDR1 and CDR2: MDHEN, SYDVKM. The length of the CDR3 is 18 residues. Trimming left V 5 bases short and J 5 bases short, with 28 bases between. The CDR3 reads CASSPTIGGVRGGHEQYV. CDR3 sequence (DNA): TGTGCCAGCAGTCCAACTATAGGCGGGGTTCGGGGAGGACACGAGCAGTACGTC.

The CDR3 region is CASSYPLRASGPKELNIQYF. CDR3 sequence (DNA): TGTGCCAGTAGCTATCCCCTTAGGGCTAGCGGTCCCAAAGAGCTGAACATTCAGTACTTC. The chain has TRBV19 and TRBJ2-4; 7 bases line up with TRBD2. The CDR3 loop spans 20 amino acids. Germline assignment: CDR1 LNHDA and CDR2 SQIVND (reference sequence). The junction had 27 bases not matched to a gene; V was cut back by 6 bases and J by 7 bases.

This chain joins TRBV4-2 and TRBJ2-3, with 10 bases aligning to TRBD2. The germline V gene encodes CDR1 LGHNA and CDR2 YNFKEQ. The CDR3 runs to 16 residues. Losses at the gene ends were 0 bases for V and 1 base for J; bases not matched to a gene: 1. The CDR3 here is CASSQDLAGGTDTQYF. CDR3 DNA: TGTGCCAGCAGCCAAGATCTAGCGGGGGGCACAGATACGCAGTATTTT.

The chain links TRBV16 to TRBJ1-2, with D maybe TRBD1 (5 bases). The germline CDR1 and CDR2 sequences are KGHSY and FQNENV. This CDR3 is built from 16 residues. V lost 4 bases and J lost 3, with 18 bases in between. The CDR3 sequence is CASSRGVRAHYYGYTF. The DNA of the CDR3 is TGTGCCAGCAGCCGAGGGGTCAGGGCCCATTACTATGGCTACACCTTC.

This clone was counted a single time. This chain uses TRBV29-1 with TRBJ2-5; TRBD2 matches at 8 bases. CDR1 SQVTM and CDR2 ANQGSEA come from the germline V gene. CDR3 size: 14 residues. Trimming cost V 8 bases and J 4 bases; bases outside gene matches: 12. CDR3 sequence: CSLNTNLAGETQYF. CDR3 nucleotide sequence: TGCAGCCTAAATACGAATCTAGCGGGAGAGACCCAGTACTTC.

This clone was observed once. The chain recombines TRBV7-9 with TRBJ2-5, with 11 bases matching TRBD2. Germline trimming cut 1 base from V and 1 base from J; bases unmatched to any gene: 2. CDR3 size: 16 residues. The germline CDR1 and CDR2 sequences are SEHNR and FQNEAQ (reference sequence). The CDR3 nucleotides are TGTGCCAGCAGCTTAGGTCTAGCGGGAGGCCAAGAGACCCAGTACTTC. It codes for CASSLGLAGGQETQYF.

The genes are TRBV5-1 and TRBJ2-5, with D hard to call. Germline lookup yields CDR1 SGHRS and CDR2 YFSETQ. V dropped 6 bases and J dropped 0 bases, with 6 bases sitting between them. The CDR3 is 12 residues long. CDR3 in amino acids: CASMPDQETQYF. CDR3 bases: TGCGCCAGCATGCCAGACCAAGAGACCCAGTACTTC.

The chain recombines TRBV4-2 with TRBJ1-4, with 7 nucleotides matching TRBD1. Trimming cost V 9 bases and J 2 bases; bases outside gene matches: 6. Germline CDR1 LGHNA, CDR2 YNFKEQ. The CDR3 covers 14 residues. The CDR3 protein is CASRVQGTNEKLFF. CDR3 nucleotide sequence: TGTGCCAGTCGCGTACAGGGGACTAATGAAAAACTGTTTTTT.

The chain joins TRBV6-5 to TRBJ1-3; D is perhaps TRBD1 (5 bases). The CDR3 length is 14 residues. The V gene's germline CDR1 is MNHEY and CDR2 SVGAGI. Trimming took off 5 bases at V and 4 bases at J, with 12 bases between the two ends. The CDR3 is CASSIPGSGNTIYF. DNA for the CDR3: TGTGCCAGCAGTATCCCAGGGTCCGGAAACACCATATATTTT.

The CDR3 here is CASRISVEPGTDTQYF. DNA for the CDR3: TGCGCCAGCAGGATATCAGTAGAACCTGGCACAGATACGCAGTATTTT. The chain joins TRBV5-1 to TRBJ2-3; D uncertain. Trimming took 5 bases from V and 1 from J, leaving 17 bases between them. From germline, CDR1 is SGHRS and CDR2 YFSETQ. CDR3 length: 16 residues. Supplemented by reference TRBV5-1 and TRBJ2-3, the full variable domain reads KAGVTQTPRYLIKTRGQQVTLSCSPISGHRSVSWYQQTPGQGLQFLFEYFSETQRNKGNFPGRFSGRQFSNSRSEMNVSTLELGDSALYLCASRISVEPGTDTQYFGPGTRLTVL.

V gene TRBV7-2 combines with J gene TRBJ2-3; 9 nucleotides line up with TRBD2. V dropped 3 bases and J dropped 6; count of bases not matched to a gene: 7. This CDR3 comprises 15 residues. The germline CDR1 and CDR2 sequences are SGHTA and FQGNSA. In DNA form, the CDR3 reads TGTGCCAGCAGCTTGACGGGACTAGCAGCCGATACGCAGTATTTT. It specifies CASSLTGLAADTQYF.

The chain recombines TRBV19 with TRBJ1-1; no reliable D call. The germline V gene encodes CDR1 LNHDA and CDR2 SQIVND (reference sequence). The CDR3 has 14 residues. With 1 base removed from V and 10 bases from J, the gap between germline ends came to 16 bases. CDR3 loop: CASSIGQYPGLAFF. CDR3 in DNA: TGTGCCAGTAGTATAGGGCAGTACCCTGGGTTAGCTTTCTTT.

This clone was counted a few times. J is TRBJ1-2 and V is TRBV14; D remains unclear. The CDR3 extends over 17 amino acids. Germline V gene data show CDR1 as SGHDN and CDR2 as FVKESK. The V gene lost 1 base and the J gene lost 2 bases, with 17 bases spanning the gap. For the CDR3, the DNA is TGTGCCAGCAGCCAAGTCCTTCTTATGGGTCTCAACTATGGCTACACCTTC. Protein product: CASSQVLLMGLNYGYTF. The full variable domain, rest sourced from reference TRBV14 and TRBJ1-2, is EAGVTQFPSHSVIEKGQTVTLRCDPISGHDNLYWYRRVMGKEIKFLLHFVKESKQDESGMPNNRFLAERTGGTYSTLKVQPAELEDSGVYFCASSQVLLMGLNYGYTFGSGTRLTVV.

Here the CDR3 DNA reads TGCGCCAGCAGCTTGGGGGACTCTTCTAATGAAAAACTGTTTTTT. This gives the protein CASSLGDSSNEKLFF. This chain connects TRBV5-1 to TRBJ1-4; D might be TRBD1 (5 bases). Germline CDR1 reads SGHRS; CDR2 reads YFSETQ. The CDR3 contains 15 residues. Trimming shortened V by 0 bases and J by 3 bases, and 9 bases separated the two germline ends.

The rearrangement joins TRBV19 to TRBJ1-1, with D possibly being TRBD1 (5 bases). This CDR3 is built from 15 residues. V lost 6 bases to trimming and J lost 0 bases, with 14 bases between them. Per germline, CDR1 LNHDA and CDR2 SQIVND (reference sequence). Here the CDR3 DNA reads TGTGCCAGTAGGTCGGGAGCAGGGCTGAACACTGAAGCTTTCTTT. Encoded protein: CASRSGAGLNTEAFF.

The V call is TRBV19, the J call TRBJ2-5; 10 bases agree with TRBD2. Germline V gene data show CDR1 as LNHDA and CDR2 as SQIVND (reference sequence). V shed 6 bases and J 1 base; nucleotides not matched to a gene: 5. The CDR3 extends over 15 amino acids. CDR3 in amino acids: CASRGSGGVQETQYF. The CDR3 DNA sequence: TGTGCCAGTAGGGGGAGCGGGGGGGTCCAAGAGACCCAGTACTTC.

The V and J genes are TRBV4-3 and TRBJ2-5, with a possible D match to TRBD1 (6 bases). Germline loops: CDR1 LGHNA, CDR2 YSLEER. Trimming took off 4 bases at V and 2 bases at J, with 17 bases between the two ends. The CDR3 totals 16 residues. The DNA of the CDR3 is TGCGCCAGCAGCCGGGGCGAAGGTAGGGGGCAAGAGACCCAGTACTTC. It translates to CASSRGEGRGQETQYF.

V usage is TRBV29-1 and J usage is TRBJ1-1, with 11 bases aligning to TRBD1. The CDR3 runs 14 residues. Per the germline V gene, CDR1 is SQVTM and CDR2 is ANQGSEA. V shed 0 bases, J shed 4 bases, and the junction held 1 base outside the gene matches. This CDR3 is CSVEEGQGATEAFF. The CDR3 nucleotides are TGCAGCGTTGAAGAAGGACAGGGGGCCACTGAAGCTTTCTTT.

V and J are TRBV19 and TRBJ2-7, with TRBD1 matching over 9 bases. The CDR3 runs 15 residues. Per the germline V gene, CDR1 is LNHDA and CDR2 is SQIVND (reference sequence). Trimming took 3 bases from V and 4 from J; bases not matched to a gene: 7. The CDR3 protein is CASSILGTGKYEQYF. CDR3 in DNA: TGTGCCAGTAGTATTCTGGGGACAGGGAAATACGAGCAGTACTTC.

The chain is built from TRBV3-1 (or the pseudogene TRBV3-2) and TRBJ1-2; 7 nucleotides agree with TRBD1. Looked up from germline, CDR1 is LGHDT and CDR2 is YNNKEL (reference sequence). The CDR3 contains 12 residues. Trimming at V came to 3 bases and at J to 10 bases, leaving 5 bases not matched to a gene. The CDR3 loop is CASSQGQPVYTF. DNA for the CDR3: TGTGCCAGCAGCCAGGGACAGCCAGTCTACACCTTC.

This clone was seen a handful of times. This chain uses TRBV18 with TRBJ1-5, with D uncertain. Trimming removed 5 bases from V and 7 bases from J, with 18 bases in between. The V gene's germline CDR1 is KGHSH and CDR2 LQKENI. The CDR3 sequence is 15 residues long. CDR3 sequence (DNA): TGTGCCAGCTCATCGACCAATATAGGGCACCAGCCCCAGCATTTT. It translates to CASSSTNIGHQPQHF.

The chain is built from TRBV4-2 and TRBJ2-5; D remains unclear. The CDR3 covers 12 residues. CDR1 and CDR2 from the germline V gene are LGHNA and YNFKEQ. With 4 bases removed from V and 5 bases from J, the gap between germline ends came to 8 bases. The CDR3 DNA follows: TGTGCCAGCAGCCGATCGTTGGAGACCCAGTACTTC. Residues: CASSRSLETQYF.

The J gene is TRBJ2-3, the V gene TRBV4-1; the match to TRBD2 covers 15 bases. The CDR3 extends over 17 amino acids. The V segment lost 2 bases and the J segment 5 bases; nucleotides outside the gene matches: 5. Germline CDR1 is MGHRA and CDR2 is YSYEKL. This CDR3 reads CASSQLGLAGGQDTQYF. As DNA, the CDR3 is TGCGCCAGCAGCCAACTGGGACTAGCGGGGGGACAAGATACGCAGTATTTT.

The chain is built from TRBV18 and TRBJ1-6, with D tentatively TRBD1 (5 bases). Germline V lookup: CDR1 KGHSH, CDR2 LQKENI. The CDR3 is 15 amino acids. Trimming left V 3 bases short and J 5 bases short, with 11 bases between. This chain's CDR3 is CASSPGQGHNSPLHF. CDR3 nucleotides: TGTGCCAGCTCACCGGGTCAGGGCCATAATTCACCCCTCCACTTT.

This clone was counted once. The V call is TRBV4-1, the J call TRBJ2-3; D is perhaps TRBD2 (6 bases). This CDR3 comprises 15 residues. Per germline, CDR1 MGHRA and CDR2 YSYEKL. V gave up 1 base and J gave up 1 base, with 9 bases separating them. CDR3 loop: CASSQVTSRTDTQYF. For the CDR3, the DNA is TGCGCCAGCAGCCAAGTAACTAGCCGCACAGATACGCAGTATTTT.